This T cell receptor beta chain was recorded in a study of post-analysis software for immune sequencing data. The overall study: The cohort encompassed relapsing-remitting, secondary progressive and progressive-relapsing multiple sclerosis disease courses.

General observations from the study: Normalized Chao1 diversity was significantly reduced in patients versus controls. Patients used about five TRBV segments, including TRBV5-6, TRBV5-1 and TRBV20-1, more often than controls.

Concerning this clonotype itself: Its antigen is not identified. The junction differs from germline at one of its ends, possibly a read error.

The CDR3 loop spans 13 amino acids. Included in the TCR beta cDNA libraries were unique molecular identifiers. Between about 0.85 and 10 million T cells gave rise to 500,000 to 650,000 cDNA molecules. TCRdb fed the PCR reads into MiXCR, producing one record per CDR3 protein. The sample contains 700,000 to 900,000 distinct CDR3 sequences, 46% of which appear only once. Material: blood. This chain joins TRBV12-3 or TRBV12-4 and TRBJ2-7; D is tentatively TRBD1 or TRBD2 (5 bases each). The sequence came from a girl aged 10 to 17 with multiple sclerosis. The CDR3 DNA follows: TGTGCCGGCAGCCCTGGGGGAGCGGTCGAGCAGTACTTC. Translating it yields CAGSPGGAVEQYF.